Below, one T cell receptor (beta chain) is given with its context. The sample comes from a study of blood T cell repertoires in COVID-19. Study-wide background: Whether acute or convalescent, the COVID-19 samples came from the United States, Italy and Spain. The analysed material was cDNA or gDNA that came from T cells, B-cell-depleted T cells, or PBMCs.

Authors' methods: Scientists estimated how many nucleated cells there were by amplifying reference gene primers. Profiling relied on immunoSEQ multiplex PCR, and the TCRdb table lists in-frame clones only, not all of them. Clone size and V and J calls were adopted from that table, with D and trimming inferred from the DNA. In the table there are about 480,000 clones, 89% of which are singletons. Trimming took 5 bases from V and 6 from J; bases not matched to a gene: 7. The CDR3 consists of 14 residues. CDR1 MNHNY and CDR2 SVGAGI come from the germline V gene (reference sequence). A Seattle source enrolled patients during active infection and followed them longitudinally.

The sequenced sample was peripheral blood. The chain employs TRBV6-6 and TRBJ1-5; 7 nucleotides match TRBD1. This TCR was sampled from a man aged 18 to 29 with COVID-19, enrolled during active disease. CDR3 DNA sequence: TGTGCCAGCAGTAAACAGGGGTTGGGTCAGCCCCAGCATTTT. It yields the protein CASSKQGLGQPQHF.